One sample yielded the 23 T cell receptor beta chains listed below, sequenced in a study of shared clonotypes between healthy human individuals. The assay was immunoSEQ multiplex PCR, and TCRdb's table has in-frame clones only and misses some. The sample includes approximately 740,000 clones, roughly 70% of them seen just once. Sequencing was done on a sample of memory CD4+ T cells sorted from blood. Regarding subset: CD45RA-negative fraction. These receptors all come from a woman aged 25 to 39 in good health.

The chain uses TRBV19 and TRBJ2-7, with D hard to call. This CDR3 is built from 13 residues. The V and J ends lost 6 bases and 6 bases respectively, with 15 bases between them. Per germline, CDR1 LNHDA and CDR2 SQIVND (reference sequence). The CDR3 DNA is TGTGCCAGTAGCGCCAACCTAGGGTCCGAGCAGTACTTC. It translates to CASSANLGSEQYF.

This clone has a count of ten or more. The rearrangement joins TRBV2 to TRBJ1-1; D gene unclear. With 6 bases removed from V and 1 base from J, the gap between germline ends came to 15 bases. The CDR3 spans 15 residues. Germline CDR1 SNHLY, CDR2 FYNNEI. CDR3 sequence: CASRTWTAENTEAFF. In DNA, the CDR3 is TGTGCCAGCAGAACATGGACTGCGGAGAACACTGAAGCTTTCTTT.

The rearrangement joins TRBV27 to TRBJ2-7, with TRBD2 identical over 10 bases. V trimming: 6 bases; J trimming: 2 bases; junction bases outside the gene matches: 4. Germline CDR1 reads MNHEY; CDR2 reads SMNVEV (reference sequence). The CDR3 extends over 14 amino acids. CDR3: CASRVAGGTYEQYF. Here the CDR3 DNA reads TGTGCCAGCAGAGTAGCGGGAGGAACCTACGAGCAGTACTTC.

This clone came up a few times. The CDR3 DNA sequence: TGTGCCAGCAGCCGTCAAGAATTAGACACCGGGGAGCTGTTTTTT. Amino acids: CASSRQELDTGELFF. The V and J genes are TRBV4-2 and TRBJ2-2; D gene unclear. Trimming pared 4 bases from V and 3 bases from J, leaving 12 bases between. CDR3 length: 15 amino acids. Germline loops: CDR1 LGHNA, CDR2 YNFKEQ.

This clone was recorded once. This chain links TRBV10-2 with TRBJ2-1; D possibly corresponds to TRBD2 (5 bases). The germline CDR1 and CDR2 sequences are WSHSY and SAAADI. This CDR3 is 14 amino acids long. V lost 4 bases to trimming and J lost 6 bases, with 13 bases between them. The CDR3 DNA reads as TGCGCCAGCAGTGGGCCCGGACTTTCCAATGAGCAGTTCTTC. Translating it yields CASSGPGLSNEQFF.

The rearrangement uses TRBV2 and TRBJ2-2, with D maybe TRBD2 (6 bases). Germline CDR1 SNHLY, CDR2 FYNNEI. Trimming removed 6 bases at V and 8 bases at J, with 16 bases between. The CDR3 sequence is 14 residues long. CDR3 protein: CASRTGTGTGELFF. The CDR3 DNA sequence: TGTGCCAGCAGGACCGGGACGGGGACTGGGGAGCTGTTTTTT.

The CDR3 nucleotides are TGTGCCAGCTCCCTTTCAGAATCGGTCTCTGGGGCCAACGTCCTGACTTTC. Its protein product is CASSLSESVSGANVLTF. The chain joins TRBV18 to TRBJ2-6; D not certain. The germline V gene has CDR1 KGHSH and CDR2 LQKENI. V dropped 6 bases and J dropped 0 bases, with 15 bases sitting between them. CDR3 length: 17 residues.

This chain links TRBV28 with TRBJ2-7; a possible D gene is TRBD2 (7 bases). There are 14 residues in the CDR3. The V gene's germline CDR1 is MDHEN and CDR2 SYDVKM. V was shortened by 7 bases and J by 5 bases, with 18 bases between the two germline ends. This CDR3 is CASKGEGRIDEQYF. For the CDR3, the DNA is TGTGCCAGCAAGGGGGAGGGTCGTATCGACGAGCAGTACTTC.

V and J are TRBV9 and TRBJ1-6, with unresolved D. The germline V gene encodes CDR1 SGDLS and CDR2 YYNGEE. V lost 3 bases, J lost 11 bases, and 15 bases lay in between. The CDR3 is 14 residues long. The DNA of the CDR3 is TGTGCCAGCAGCGGGTTTGTAACCGCAGCACCCCTCCACTTT. Protein product: CASSGFVTAAPLHF.

The rearrangement uses TRBV7-8 and TRBJ2-1; D gene uncertain. From germline, CDR1 is SGHVS and CDR2 FQNEAQ. V lost 5 bases and J lost 10, with 12 bases in between. The CDR3 covers 12 residues. Written as DNA, the CDR3 is TGTGCCAGCAGCCCTGCTGGGTACGAGCAGTTCTTC. Translating it yields CASSPAGYEQFF.

This chain uses TRBV7-2 with TRBJ1-2, with 8 bases that match TRBD1. CDR3 length: 16 amino acids. V shed 1 base, J shed 4 bases, and the junction held 8 bases outside the gene matches. Germline CDR1 SGHTA, CDR2 FQGNSA. The DNA for the CDR3 is TGTGCCAGCAGCTTAGTTGGCGGACAGGGTACCTATGGCTACACCTTC. Translation gives CASSLVGGQGTYGYTF.

The chain employs TRBV28 and TRBJ1-5; maybe TRBD1 (5 bases). CDR1 is MDHEN and CDR2 is SYDVKM in the germline V gene. CDR3 length equals 15 residues. V lost 7 bases, J lost 3 bases, and 16 bases lay in between. CDR3 protein: CASTLGGPHNQPQHF. CDR3 in DNA: TGTGCCAGCACCCTTGGGGGTCCCCACAATCAGCCCCAGCATTTT.

This chain connects TRBV2 to TRBJ2-7; TRBD1 aligns across 7 bases. Trimming cost V 7 bases and J 3 bases; bases outside gene matches: 18. The CDR3 has 17 residues. Germline V gene data show CDR1 as SNHLY and CDR2 as FYNNEI. CDR3 region: CASNRGFSDRAFYEQYF. The DNA of the CDR3 is TGTGCCAGCAATAGGGGGTTTTCAGACAGGGCTTTCTACGAGCAGTACTTC.

This chain connects TRBV4-2 to TRBJ2-7, with D perhaps given as TRBD1 or TRBD2 (5 bases each). Germline V gives CDR1 LGHNA, CDR2 YNFKEQ. The CDR3 covers 16 residues. Trimming removed 1 base from V and 0 bases from J, with 13 bases in between. CDR3 region: CASSQVGAGSSYEQYF. For the CDR3, the DNA is TGTGCCAGCAGCCAAGTCGGGGCAGGGTCCTCCTACGAGCAGTACTTC.

V and J are TRBV28 and TRBJ1-3; 12 bases map to TRBD1. The CDR3 has 17 residues. V lost 4 bases, J lost 1 base, and 5 bases stayed unmatched. Germline CDR1 and CDR2: MDHEN and SYDVKM. This CDR3 is CASSSGTGGASGNTIYF. The CDR3 nucleotides read TGTGCCAGCAGTTCCGGGACAGGGGGCGCATCTGGAAACACCATATATTTT. The full variable domain, its missing parts supplied by reference TRBV28 and TRBJ1-3, is DVKVTQSSRYLVKRTGEKVFLECVQDMDHENMFWYRQDPGLGLRLIYFSYDVKMKEKGDIPEGYSVSREKKERFSLILESASTNQTSMYLCASSSGTGGASGNTIYFGEGSWLTVV.

This sequence joins TRBV5-1 and TRBJ1-5; the D gene is possibly TRBD1 (5 bases). The CDR3 has 14 residues. V gave up 2 bases and J gave up 2 bases, with 8 bases separating them. The germline V gene has CDR1 SGHRS and CDR2 YFSETQ. CDR3 DNA: TGCGCCAGCAGCTTTAGGGGAGGCAATCAGCCCCAGCATTTT. The encoded protein is CASSFRGGNQPQHF.

V and J are TRBV7-9 and TRBJ1-2; TRBD1 matches at 8 bases. Losses at the gene ends were 3 bases for V and 3 bases for J; bases not matched to a gene: 15. The V gene's germline CDR1 is SEHNR and CDR2 FQNEAQ (reference sequence). The CDR3 is 18 amino acids. As DNA, the CDR3 is TGTGCCAGCAGCTTCCCCCGGGACAGGAGTCGAAGTTACTATGGCTACACCTTC. Its translation is CASSFPRDRSRSYYGYTF.

This chain connects TRBV4-1 to TRBJ2-1; 9 bases map to TRBD2. V trimming: 1 base; J trimming: 8 bases; junction bases outside the gene matches: 6. The CDR3 consists of 15 residues. The germline CDR1 and CDR2 sequences are MGHRA and YSYEKL. The CDR3 coding sequence is TGCGCCAGCAGCCAAGTCTCTAGCGGGACGGATGAGCAGTTCTTC. Translating it yields CASSQVSSGTDEQFF.

This clone was counted between two and nine times. The genes are TRBV15 and TRBJ1-5, with D unclear. The CDR3 runs 15 residues. V shed 0 bases and J shed 5 bases, with 11 bases lying between them. CDR1 LNHNV and CDR2 YYDKDF come from the germline V gene (reference sequence). The CDR3 region is CATSRDIIGHQPQHF. The CDR3 coding sequence is TGTGCCACCAGCAGAGACATCATTGGCCATCAGCCCCAGCATTTT. Using reference TRBV15 and TRBJ1-5 for the parts outside the CDR3, the full variable domain is DAMVIQNPRYQVTQFGKPVTLSCSQTLNHNVMYWYQQKSSQAPKLLFHYYDKDFNNEADTPDNFQSRRPNTSFCFLDIRSPGLGDTAMYLCATSRDIIGHQPQHFGDGTRLSIL.

The chain has TRBV28 and TRBJ1-5; a possible D gene is TRBD1 (6 bases). This CDR3 has 15 amino acids. Germline V lookup: CDR1 MDHEN, CDR2 SYDVKM. The ends were cut back, 2 bases at V and 6 bases at J, with 14 bases in the middle. CDR3 protein: CASSLAGGASQPQHF. The CDR3 bases are TGTGCCAGCAGTTTAGCCGGGGGCGCGAGTCAGCCCCAGCATTTT. The full variable domain, with the rest looked up from reference TRBV28 and TRBJ1-5, is DVKVTQSSRYLVKRTGEKVFLECVQDMDHENMFWYRQDPGLGLRLIYFSYDVKMKEKGDIPEGYSVSREKKERFSLILESASTNQTSMYLCASSLAGGASQPQHFGDGTRLSIL.

The J gene is TRBJ2-1, the V gene TRBV10-1, with TRBD2 matching 8 bases. The V gene's germline CDR1 is WNHNN and CDR2 SYGVQD (reference sequence). V shed 10 bases, J shed 5 bases, and the junction held 16 bases outside the gene matches. There are 16 residues in the CDR3. The CDR3 bases are TGCGCCACTGGAAGTGGATCGGGAGGGCCCCACAATGAGCAGTTCTTC. It translates to CATGSGSGGPHNEQFF.

The CDR3 reads CASSQEGLAGDEQYF. The CDR3 coding sequence is TGCGCCAGCAGCCAAGAAGGACTAGCGGGAGACGAGCAGTACTTC. This chain uses TRBV4-1 with TRBJ2-7; 13 nucleotides agree with TRBD2. Germline values: CDR1 MGHRA, CDR2 YSYEKL. The CDR3 spans 15 residues. J gave up 5 bases and V 0 bases, and 1 base lay outside the gene matches.

The chain links TRBV5-6 to TRBJ2-7; D ambiguous. V was cut by 0 bases and J by 3 bases, with 16 bases left in between. Germline CDR1 SGHDT, CDR2 YYEEEE. This CDR3 region has 16 residues. The CDR3 region has the DNA TGTGCCAGCAGCTTGGCCATAGTCTGGGAAGGCTACGAGCAGTACTTC. Translated: CASSLAIVWEGYEQYF.